This T cell receptor beta chain stems from a study of blood T cell repertoires in COVID-19. The wider study: The United States, Italy and Spain were the sources of the acute and convalescent COVID-19 samples. From T cells, B-cell-depleted T cells, or PBMCs came the material, which was cDNA or gDNA.

In this sample, this clone turned up a few times. This CDR3 contains 14 residues. Germline V gene sequence: CDR1 MNHEY, CDR2 SVGAGI. The J segment lost 7 bases and the V segment lost 5 bases, leaving 10 bases of the junction unmatched. Original analysis: Amplification from reference gene primers served as the basis for estimated nucleated cell counts. TCRdb keeps only in-frame clones here, not all; method: immunoSEQ multiplex PCR. Clonal size and the V and J genes are those of that table, whereas D and trimming came from the DNA. The repertoire has some 250,000 clones, around 83% of them found once; the top ten carry roughly 8.8%.

The TCR comes from a man in his forties with active or convalescent COVID-19. What was sequenced was peripheral blood. V usage is TRBV6-5 and J usage is TRBJ1-2, with TRBD1 matching 7 bases. The CDR3 protein is CASSRADRERGYTF. The CDR3 DNA reads as TGTGCCAGCAGTAGAGCCGACAGGGAACGTGGCTACACCTTC.